One and the same sample provided the 10 T cell receptor beta chains below, sequenced in a study of shared clonotypes between healthy human individuals. The assay was immunoSEQ multiplex PCR, and TCRdb's table has in-frame clones only and misses some. The table has millions of clones, about 95% seen once. Terminally differentiated effector memory CD45RA+ cells were excluded from the naive CD8 cells, which were CD45RO-negative and positively selected for CCR7. Sequenced: naive CD8+ T cells sorted from blood. Receptor source: a man between 18 and 35 years old in good health.

The chain is built from TRBV5-1 and TRBJ2-5; D may be TRBD1 (5 bases). The CDR3 loop spans 15 amino acids. Per germline, CDR1 SGHRS and CDR2 YFSETQ. V lost 7 bases and J 4 bases, leaving 20 bases between the germline ends. The DNA of the CDR3 is TGCGCCAGCTCCCCCTGGGGCCTCGTCGGAGAGACCCAGTACTTC. It encodes CASSPWGLVGETQYF.

This chain links TRBV9 with TRBJ2-3, with a possible D match to TRBD2 (6 bases). With 4 bases removed from V and 5 bases from J, the gap between germline ends came to 20 bases. Germline V CDR1 and CDR2: SGDLS, YYNGEE. This CDR3 comprises 16 residues. As DNA, the CDR3 is TGTGCCAGCAGCCCACCCCGGCTGGGACTTGGAGATACGCAGTATTTT. Translating gives CASSPPRLGLGDTQYF.

The chain is built from TRBV4-1 and TRBJ2-7, with 11 nucleotides matching TRBD1. Germline CDR1 MGHRA, CDR2 YSYEKL. CDR3 length: 15 residues. The ends lost 1 base at V and 7 bases at J; junction bases unmatched: 6. The DNA for the CDR3 is TGCGCCAGCAGCCAAGTTGGGACAGGGGGTTGGGAGCAGTACTTC. This codes for CASSQVGTGGWEQYF.

The chain has TRBV2 and TRBJ1-5; D is unresolved. V lost 5 bases and J 3 bases, leaving 11 bases between the germline ends. The CDR3 runs to 14 residues. Germline CDR1 reads SNHLY; CDR2 reads FYNNEI. The CDR3 protein is CASSLWDFNQPQHF. CDR3 coding DNA: TGTGCCAGCAGTCTCTGGGATTTCAATCAGCCCCAGCATTTT. Supplemented by reference TRBV2 and TRBJ1-5, the full variable domain reads EPEVTQTPSHQVTQMGQEVILRCVPISNHLYFYWYRQILGQKVEFLVSFYNNEISEKSEIFDDQFSVERPDGSNFTLKIRSTKLEDSAMYFCASSLWDFNQPQHFGDGTRLSIL.

This chain joins TRBV5-8 and TRBJ2-7; D call uncertain. Trimming removed 2 bases from V and 2 bases from J, with 11 bases in between. This CDR3 is 14 amino acids long. CDR1 and CDR2 (germline): SGHTS, YDEGEE. Here the CDR3 reads CASSLSLRAYEQYF. The DNA for the CDR3 is TGTGCCAGCAGCTTAAGCCTAAGGGCCTACGAGCAGTACTTC. Variable domain in full (rest from reference TRBV5-8 and TRBJ2-7): EAGVTQSPTHLIKTRGQQATLRCSPISGHTSVYWYQQALGLGLQFLLWYDEGEERNRGNFPPRFSGRQFPNYSSELNVNALELEDSALYLCASSLSLRAYEQYFGPGTRLTVT.

With respect to this clone: Different DNA sequences within this sample yield the same CDR3. The chain employs TRBV2 and TRBJ2-7, with D unresolved. Germline V gene data show CDR1 as SNHLY and CDR2 as FYNNEI. The CDR3 extends over 11 amino acids. Trimming shortened V by 2 bases and J by 4 bases, and 3 bases separated the two germline ends. The CDR3 region is CASSEPYEQYF. The CDR3 DNA is TGTGCCAGCAGTGAACCGTACGAGCAGTACTTC.

The genes are TRBV4-1 and TRBJ2-1; D is undetermined. Germline V gene lookup returns CDR1 MGHRA and CDR2 YSYEKL. The CDR3 length is 13 residues. V dropped 6 bases and J dropped 9 bases, with 15 bases sitting between them. CDR3 loop: CASSQTGVLEQFF. CDR3 nucleotides: TGCGCCAGCAGTCAGACTGGGGTCCTTGAGCAGTTCTTC.

This clone was seen more than once but under ten times. J is TRBJ1-1 and V is TRBV29-1, with TRBD1 matching over 8 bases. The CDR3 consists of 16 residues. J was trimmed by 0 bases and V by 5 bases; bases with no gene match: 11. Germline values: CDR1 SQVTM, CDR2 ANQGSEA. The CDR3 DNA is TGCAGCGTTACGGACAGGGATAAGAGGATGAACACTGAAGCTTTCTTT. This codes for CSVTDRDKRMNTEAFF.

Regarding this clone: Germline is not matched at one junction end, which may reflect a read error. This chain joins TRBV30 and TRBJ2-7, with D perhaps matching TRBD2 (5 bases). Per germline, CDR1 GTSNPN and CDR2 SVGIG (reference sequence). The CDR3 has 13 residues. The CDR3 loop is CAGRIRDSYEQYF. CDR3 bases: TGTGCCGGGAGAATTCGTGACTCCTACGAGCAGTACTTC.

The chain recombines TRBV5-1 with TRBJ2-1, with 7 bases fitting TRBD1. Germline CDR1 and CDR2: SGHRS and YFSETQ. CDR3 length: 12 residues. J gave up 7 bases and V 6 bases, and 4 bases lay outside the gene matches. This CDR3 reads CASTPGGNEQFF. CDR3 in DNA: TGCGCCAGCACCCCAGGGGGTAATGAGCAGTTCTTC.